This T cell receptor beta chain was sequenced in a study of cytomegalovirus exposure and HLA in healthy donors. Germline V lookup: CDR1 SSHAT, CDR2 FNYEAQ (reference sequence). CDR3 length: 14 residues. Donors came from a validation cohort of over a hundred subjects, distinct from the first 666-subject cohort. A remark on this clone: Its target is not known. The junction does not match germline at one end; this may be a read error.

The table came from immunoSEQ multiplex PCR; TCRdb's copy has only in-frame clones and leaves some out. The sample includes approximately 81,000 clones, around 92% seen only once; the top ten take 0.65% to 0.8%. Broader study findings: Across donors, most TCRs were seen rarely, yet some public ones were widespread. Researchers catalogued approximately 170 TCR beta chains as cytomegalovirus-associated. Both high specificity and high sensitivity reportedly marked the classifier's diagnosis of cytomegalovirus status.

Material: PBMCs. The clonotype was recovered from a man aged 18 to 30 in good health and CMV-seronegative. The rearrangement links TRBV7-7 to TRBJ2-7; D remains ambiguous. The CDR3 DNA sequence: TGTGCTAGCAGCTTAACAGTGTCCTCCTACGAGCAGTACTTC. This gives the protein CASSLTVSSYEQYF.